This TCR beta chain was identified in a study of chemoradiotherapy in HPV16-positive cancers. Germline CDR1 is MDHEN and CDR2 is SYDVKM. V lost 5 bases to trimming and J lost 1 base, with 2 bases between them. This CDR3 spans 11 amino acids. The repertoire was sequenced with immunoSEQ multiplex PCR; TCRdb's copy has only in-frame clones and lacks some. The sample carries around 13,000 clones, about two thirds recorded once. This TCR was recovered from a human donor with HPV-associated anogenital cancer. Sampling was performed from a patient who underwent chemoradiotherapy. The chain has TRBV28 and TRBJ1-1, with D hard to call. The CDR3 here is CASSRNTEAFF. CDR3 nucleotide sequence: TGTGCCAGCAGTAGGAACACTGAAGCTTTCTTT.